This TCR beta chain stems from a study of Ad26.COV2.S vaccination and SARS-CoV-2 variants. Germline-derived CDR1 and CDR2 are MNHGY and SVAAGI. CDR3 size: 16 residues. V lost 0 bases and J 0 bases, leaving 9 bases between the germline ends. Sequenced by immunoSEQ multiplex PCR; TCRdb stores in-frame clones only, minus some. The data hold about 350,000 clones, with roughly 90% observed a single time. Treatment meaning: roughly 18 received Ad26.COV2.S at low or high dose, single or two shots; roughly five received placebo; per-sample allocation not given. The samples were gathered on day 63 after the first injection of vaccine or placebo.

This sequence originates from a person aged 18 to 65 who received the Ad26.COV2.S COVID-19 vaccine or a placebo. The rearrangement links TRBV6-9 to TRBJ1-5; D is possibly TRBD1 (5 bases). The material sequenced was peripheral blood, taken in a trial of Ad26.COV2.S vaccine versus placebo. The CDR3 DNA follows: TGTGCCAGCAGTTATTCGGGACCGCCTAGCAATCAGCCCCAGCATTTT. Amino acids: CASSYSGPPSNQPQHF.